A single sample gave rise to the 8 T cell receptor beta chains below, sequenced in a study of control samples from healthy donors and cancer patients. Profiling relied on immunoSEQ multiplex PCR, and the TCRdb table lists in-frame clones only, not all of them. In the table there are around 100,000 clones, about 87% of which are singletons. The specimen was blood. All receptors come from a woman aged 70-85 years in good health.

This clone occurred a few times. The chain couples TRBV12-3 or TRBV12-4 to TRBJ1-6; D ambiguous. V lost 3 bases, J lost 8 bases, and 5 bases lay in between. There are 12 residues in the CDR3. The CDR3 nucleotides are TGTGCCAGCAGTTTGCAGTATTCACCCCTCCACTTT. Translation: CASSLQYSPLHF.

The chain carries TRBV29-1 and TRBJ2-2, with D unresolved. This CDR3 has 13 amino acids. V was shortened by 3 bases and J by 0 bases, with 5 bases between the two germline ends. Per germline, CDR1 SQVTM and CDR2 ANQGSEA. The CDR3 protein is CSVEGSNTGELFF. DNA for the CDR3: TGCAGCGTTGAGGGGTCGAACACCGGGGAGCTGTTTTTT.

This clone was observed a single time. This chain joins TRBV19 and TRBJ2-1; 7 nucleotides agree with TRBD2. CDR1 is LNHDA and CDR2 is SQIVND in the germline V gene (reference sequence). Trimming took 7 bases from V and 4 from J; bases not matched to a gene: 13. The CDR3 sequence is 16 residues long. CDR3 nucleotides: TGTGCCAGTACCAACCACGGCGGGGGACTATACAATGAGCAGTTCTTC. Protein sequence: CASTNHGGGLYNEQFF. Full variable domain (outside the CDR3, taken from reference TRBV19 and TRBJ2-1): DGGITQSPKYLFRKEGQNVTLSCEQNLNHDAMYWYRQDPGQGLRLIYYSQIVNDFQKGDIAEGYSVSREKKESFPLTVTSAQKNPTAFYLCASTNHGGGLYNEQFFGPGTRLTVL.

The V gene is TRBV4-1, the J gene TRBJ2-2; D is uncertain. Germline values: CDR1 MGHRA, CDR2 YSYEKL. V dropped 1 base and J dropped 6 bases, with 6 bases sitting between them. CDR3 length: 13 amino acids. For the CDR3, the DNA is TGCGCCAGCAGCCAAGCGCGCCCCGGGGAGCTGTTTTTT. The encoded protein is CASSQARPGELFF.

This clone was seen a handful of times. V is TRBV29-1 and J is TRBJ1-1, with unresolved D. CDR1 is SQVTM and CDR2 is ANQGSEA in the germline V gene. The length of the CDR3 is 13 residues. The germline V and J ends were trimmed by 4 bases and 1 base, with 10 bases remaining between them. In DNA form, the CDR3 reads TGCAGCGTTGCGGGGATGGGGAACACTGAAGCTTTCTTT. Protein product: CSVAGMGNTEAFF.

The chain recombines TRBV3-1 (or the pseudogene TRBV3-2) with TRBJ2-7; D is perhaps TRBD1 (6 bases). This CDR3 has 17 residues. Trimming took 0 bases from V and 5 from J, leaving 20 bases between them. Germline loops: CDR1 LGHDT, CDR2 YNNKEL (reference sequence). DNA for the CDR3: TGTGCCAGCAGCCAAGACCCACAATTTACAGGGAGCAACGAGCAGTACTTC. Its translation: CASSQDPQFTGSNEQYF.

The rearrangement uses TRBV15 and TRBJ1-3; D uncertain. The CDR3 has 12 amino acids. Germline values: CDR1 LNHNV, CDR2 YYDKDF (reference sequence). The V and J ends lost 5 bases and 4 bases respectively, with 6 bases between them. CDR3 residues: CATSPPGNTIYF. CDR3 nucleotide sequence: TGTGCCACCAGCCCTCCAGGAAACACCATATATTTT. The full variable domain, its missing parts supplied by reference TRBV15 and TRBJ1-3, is DAMVIQNPRYQVTQFGKPVTLSCSQTLNHNVMYWYQQKSSQAPKLLFHYYDKDFNNEADTPDNFQSRRPNTSFCFLDIRSPGLGDTAMYLCATSPPGNTIYFGEGSWLTVV.

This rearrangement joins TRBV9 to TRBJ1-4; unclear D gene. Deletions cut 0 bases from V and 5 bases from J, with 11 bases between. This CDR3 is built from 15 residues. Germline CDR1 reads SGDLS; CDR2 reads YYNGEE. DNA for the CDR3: TGTGCCAGCAGCGTAGCCCCAGGCACAAATGAAAAACTGTTTTTT. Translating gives CASSVAPGTNEKLFF.